The T cell receptor beta chain described here comes from a study of tumor-infiltrating lymphocytes in primary liver carcinoma. Study outcomes and limitations: A small share of top clones, only about 8-25%, was found in all five tumor regions. Tumor tissue displayed a significantly greater top-250-clone fraction than blood (p = 0.039).

Notes on this clonotype: Its antigen is not identified. The CDR3 end shows no conserved phenylalanine or tryptophan, and so a read error is likely.

CDR1 is SGHAT, CDR2 FQNNGV, per germline. Trimming left V 9 bases short and J 4 bases short, with 10 bases between. The CDR3 consists of 12 residues. Unsorted bulk tissue of about 20-30 mg yielded co-extracted RNA and DNA. Patients underwent resection of primary liver carcinoma. With chronic HBV infection, the patients were also treatment-naive. Synthesis of TCR beta cDNA was carried out from around 540 ng total RNA with a constant-region primer. Three-round nested multiplex PCR performed with slightly modified ARM-PCR produced the TCR beta libraries. The first two PCR rounds, nine to ten cycles each, used TRBV1-TRBV30 forward primers and a C-beta reverse primer. Using its own MiXCR run on the multiplex PCR reads, TCRdb lists one record per CDR3 protein. The data show tens of thousands of distinct CDR3 sequences, 72% seen once.

The specimen was liver tumor tissue from sampling region 1. Subset given: tumor region T1, superior pole. This sequence was found in a man between 35 and 55 years old with primary liver carcinoma and hepatitis B virus infection. The chain joins TRBV11-2 to TRBJ2-1; D unclear. The CDR3 is CASSPKYNEQFV. DNA for the CDR3: TGTGCCAGTAGCCCGAAGTACAATGAGCAGTTCGTC.